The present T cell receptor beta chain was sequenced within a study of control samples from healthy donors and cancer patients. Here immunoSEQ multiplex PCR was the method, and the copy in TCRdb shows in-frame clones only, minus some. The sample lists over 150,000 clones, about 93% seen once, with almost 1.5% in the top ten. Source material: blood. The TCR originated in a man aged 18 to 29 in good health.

The CDR3 nucleotides read TGTGCCAGTGACGTTGGGGGTGCCGGCACCGGGGAGCTGTTTTTT. It is translated as CASDVGGAGTGELFF. This sequence joins TRBV6-6 and TRBJ2-2; either TRBD1 or TRBD2 may fit D (5 bases each). The V gene lost 9 bases and the J gene lost 4 bases, with 18 bases spanning the gap. The CDR3 runs to 15 residues. Germline CDR1 is MNHNY and CDR2 is SVGAGI (reference sequence).